The next 20 T cell receptor beta chains were all read from a single sample in a study of OX40 agonist ivuxolimab in advanced cancers. Method: immunoSEQ multiplex PCR; TCRdb's copy keeps in-frame clones and lacks some. The sample holds some 71,000 clones; roughly 84% are singletons and the top ten take around 0.84%. The sequencing here drew on CD4+ or CD8+ T cells sorted from blood, taken in a trial of the OX40 agonist ivuxolimab. Receptor source: an adult with an advanced solid tumor such as melanoma, head and neck, liver or kidney cancer.

The chain recombines TRBV5-1 with TRBJ2-2; tentatively, D is TRBD1 (8 bases). The CDR3 has 16 residues. Trimming removed 3 bases from V and 2 bases from J, with 14 bases in between. Germline V CDR1 and CDR2: SGHRS, YFSETQ. The CDR3 region has the DNA TGCGCCAGCAGCTGGACAGGGACTACTAACACCGGGGAGCTGTTTTTT. Translating gives CASSWTGTTNTGELFF.

J is TRBJ2-3 and V is TRBV4-1, with 8 bases aligning to TRBD2. Germline CDR1 MGHRA, CDR2 YSYEKL. The CDR3 has 16 amino acids. J lost 1 base, V lost 1 base, and 4 bases had no gene match. This CDR3 reads CASSQGRRGGTDTQYF. The CDR3 DNA reads TGCGCCAGCAGCCAAGGAAGGCGGGGGGGCACAGATACGCAGTATTTT.

The rearrangement uses TRBV5-5 and TRBJ2-5; D remains unclear. The CDR3 runs to 13 residues. In germline, CDR1 is SGHKS, CDR2 YYEKEE (reference sequence). Trimming took 2 bases from V and 2 from J, leaving 7 bases between them. The CDR3 sequence: CASSFWGQETQYF. The CDR3 region has the DNA TGTGCCAGCAGCTTTTGGGGACAAGAGACCCAGTACTTC. The full variable domain, with the rest looked up from reference TRBV5-5 and TRBJ2-5, is DAGVTQSPTHLIKTRGQQVTLRCSPISGHKSVSWYQQVLGQGPQFIFQYYEKEERGRGNFPDRFSARQFPNYSSELNVNALLLGDSALYLCASSFWGQETQYFGPGTRLLVL.

The rearrangement joins TRBV18 to TRBJ2-7; TRBD1 or TRBD2 may be the D gene (5 bases each). Germline V gives CDR1 KGHSH, CDR2 LQKENI. The CDR3 covers 14 residues. Trimming took 6 bases from V and 3 from J, leaving 15 bases between them. CDR3 amino acids: CASSQTRDLYEQYF. CDR3 nucleotides: TGTGCCAGCTCCCAAACGAGGGACCTCTACGAGCAGTACTTC.

The gene calls are TRBV5-8 and TRBJ2-1, with 12 bases that match TRBD2. The CDR3 extends over 15 amino acids. V dropped 0 bases and J dropped 10; count of bases not matched to a gene: 5. CDR1 is SGHTS and CDR2 is YDEGEE in the germline V gene. CDR3 sequence reads: CASSLGLAGVGEQFF. As DNA, the CDR3 is TGTGCCAGCAGCTTGGGACTAGCGGGAGTCGGGGAGCAGTTCTTC. Full variable domain (outside the CDR3, taken from reference TRBV5-8 and TRBJ2-1): EAGVTQSPTHLIKTRGQQATLRCSPISGHTSVYWYQQALGLGLQFLLWYDEGEERNRGNFPPRFSGRQFPNYSSELNVNALELEDSALYLCASSLGLAGVGEQFFGPGTRLTVL.

The genes are TRBV10-3 and TRBJ1-1, with D perhaps matching TRBD1 (5 bases). Germline V gene data show CDR1 as ENHRY and CDR2 as SYGVKD. Trimming removed 10 bases at V and 0 bases at J, with 12 bases between. This CDR3 has 13 amino acids. The CDR3 nucleotides are TGTGCCACCACCCAGGGCATGAACACTGAAGCTTTCTTT. Translated: CATTQGMNTEAFF.

V is TRBV19 and J is TRBJ2-5; D could derive from TRBD1 or TRBD2 (6 bases each). V was pared by 6 bases and J by 1 base, with 15 bases between. The CDR3 sequence is 15 residues long. Germline V CDR1 and CDR2: LNHDA, SQIVND (reference sequence). This CDR3 is CASSQTRGAQETQYF. The CDR3 nucleotides are TGTGCCAGTAGCCAGACGAGGGGGGCCCAAGAGACCCAGTACTTC.

The chain joins TRBV6-5 to TRBJ1-5; D uncertain. Germline lookup yields CDR1 MNHEY and CDR2 SVGAGI. V shed 4 bases and J shed 2 bases, with 15 bases lying between them. This CDR3 has 16 residues. Here the CDR3 reads CASSSGSSRGNQPQHF. The CDR3 DNA is TGTGCCAGCAGTTCTGGGTCCTCCCGGGGCAATCAGCCCCAGCATTTT.

The chain couples TRBV6-1 to TRBJ1-2; the match to TRBD1 covers 7 bases. V dropped 10 bases and J dropped 3; count of bases not matched to a gene: 8. The CDR3 has 13 residues. Germline lookup yields CDR1 MNHNS and CDR2 SASEGT. The CDR3 DNA follows: TGTGCCACCAAACAGGGGACGGACTATGGCTACACCTTC. Its translation: CATKQGTDYGYTF.

This sequence joins TRBV29-1 and TRBJ2-5; possibly TRBD2 for D (5 bases). Germline assignment: CDR1 SQVTM and CDR2 ANQGSEA. Trimming took off 5 bases at V and 5 bases at J, with 12 bases between the two ends. The CDR3 extends over 12 amino acids. This chain's CDR3 is CSVRELAETQYF. The CDR3, as DNA: TGCAGCGTTAGGGAATTAGCGGAGACCCAGTACTTC.

This clone was recorded a few times. The chain recombines TRBV6-4 with TRBJ2-1; tentatively, D is TRBD2 (5 bases). V shed 0 bases and J shed 0 bases, with 12 bases lying between them. Germline loops: CDR1 MRHNA, CDR2 SNTAGT. CDR3 length: 17 amino acids. Here the CDR3 reads CASSDSMDWGSYNEQFF. CDR3 DNA sequence: TGTGCCAGCAGTGACTCTATGGACTGGGGCTCCTACAATGAGCAGTTCTTC.

This chain connects TRBV20-1 to TRBJ2-1; D not certain. Germline assignment: CDR1 DFQATT and CDR2 SNEGSKA (reference sequence). The CDR3 is 11 amino acids. The germline V and J ends were trimmed by 4 bases and 4 bases, with 5 bases remaining between them. CDR3 bases: TGCAGTGCTATCGGATACAATGAGCAGTTCTTC. As protein: CSAIGYNEQFF.

The CDR3 loop is CASSWTGSNTEAFF. For the CDR3, the DNA is TGTGCCAGTAGTTGGACAGGGTCGAACACTGAAGCTTTCTTT. This chain uses TRBV19 with TRBJ1-1; 8 positions match TRBD1. V was clipped by 5 bases and J by 1 base; unmatched bases: 3. The CDR3 consists of 14 residues. Looked up from germline, CDR1 is LNHDA and CDR2 is SQIVND (reference sequence).

The V call is TRBV19, the J call TRBJ1-2, with unresolved D. The CDR3 loop spans 11 amino acids. V gave up 8 bases and J gave up 6 bases, with 10 bases separating them. The V gene's germline CDR1 is LNHDA and CDR2 SQIVND (reference sequence). CDR3 sequence reads: CASADTHGYTF. The CDR3 nucleotides read TGTGCCAGTGCAGACACACATGGCTACACCTTC. The variable domain in full, with the rest retrieved from reference TRBV19 and TRBJ1-2, is DGGITQSPKYLFRKEGQNVTLSCEQNLNHDAMYWYRQDPGQGLRLIYYSQIVNDFQKGDIAEGYSVSREKKESFPLTVTSAQKNPTAFYLCASADTHGYTFGSGTRLTVV.

This clone has only a few counts. V usage is TRBV7-9 and J usage is TRBJ1-1; D gene uncertain. The V end was cut by 2 bases, the J end by 3 bases, with 7 bases between. This CDR3 is built from 13 residues. The V gene's germline CDR1 is SEHNR and CDR2 FQNEAQ (reference sequence). The DNA for the CDR3 is TGTGCCAGCAGCTTATCGAGTGACACTGAAGCTTTCTTT. Translated, it gives CASSLSSDTEAFF. Combining the CDR3 with reference TRBV7-9 and TRBJ1-1 gives the whole variable domain DTGVSQNPRHKITKRGQNVTFRCDPISEHNRLYWYRQTLGQGPEFLTYFQNEAQLEKSRLLSDRFSAERPKGSFSTLEIQRTEQGDSAMYLCASSLSSDTEAFFGQGTRLTVV.

The J gene is TRBJ2-7, the V gene TRBV28; D may be TRBD1 (6 bases). The CDR3 is made up of 14 amino acids. Germline CDR1 is MDHEN and CDR2 is SYDVKM. V lost 7 bases and J lost 3, with 16 bases in between. DNA of the CDR3: TGTGCCAGCACCACGCCGGGACAAGGCTACGAGCAGTACTTC. This codes for CASTTPGQGYEQYF.

The chain is built from TRBV5-4 and TRBJ1-1; no reliable D call. Germline values: CDR1 SGHNT, CDR2 YYREEE (reference sequence). There are 16 residues in the CDR3. The germline V and J ends were trimmed by 4 bases and 4 bases, with 20 bases remaining between them. CDR3 sequence (DNA): TGTGCCAGCAGCCAAGATTGGGGTCGAGTGGGCACTGAAGCTTTCTTT. Translated: CASSQDWGRVGTEAFF. Looking up the rest from reference TRBV5-4 and TRBJ1-1 gives the full variable domain: ETGVTQSPTHLIKTRGQQVTLRCSSQSGHNTVSWYQQALGQGPQFIFQYYREEENGRGNFPPRFSGLQFPNYSSELNVNALELDDSALYLCASSQDWGRVGTEAFFGQGTRLTVV.

The chain recombines TRBV6-6 with TRBJ1-1; D may be TRBD1 (5 bases). Germline V lookup: CDR1 MNHNY, CDR2 SVGAGI (reference sequence). The CDR3 covers 13 residues. The V gene lost 0 bases and the J gene lost 9 bases, with 11 bases spanning the gap. This CDR3 is CASSYSSGAQAFF. CDR3 sequence (DNA): TGTGCCAGCAGTTACTCGAGTGGGGCCCAAGCTTTCTTT.

The chain carries TRBV6-1 and TRBJ2-7; 9 bases are a match to TRBD2. V was pared by 7 bases and J by 6 bases, with 4 bases of the junction left unmatched. CDR3 length equals 12 residues. The germline V gene encodes CDR1 MNHNS and CDR2 SASEGT. The CDR3 reads CASTSSGVEQYF. CDR3 coding DNA: TGTGCCAGCACATCTAGCGGGGTCGAGCAGTACTTC.

This rearrangement joins TRBV7-3 to TRBJ1-2, with TRBD1 matching 7 bases. The CDR3 extends over 13 amino acids. Germline CDR1 reads SGHTA; CDR2 reads FQGTGA. V gave up 2 bases and J gave up 7 bases; unmatched junction bases: 4. The CDR3 DNA follows: TGTGCCAGCAGCTTAGAGGGGACAGTTGGCTACACCTTC. It encodes CASSLEGTVGYTF.